The source of this T cell receptor beta chain is a study of response to subunit inactivated influenza vaccine. About this clonotype: Antigen: not known.

TCRdb recomputed calls from the RT-PCR reads with MiXCR, one row per CDR3 protein. The top ten hold about 11% of the sample, which has roughly 780,000 distinct CDR3 sequences, less than 20% seen once. General study points: With each seasonal influenza vaccination, the authors suggested, few new T cells are recruited.

V lost 1 base, J lost 8 bases, and 8 bases stayed unmatched. Looked up from germline, CDR1 is LGHNA and CDR2 is YNFKEQ. This CDR3 is built from 16 residues. The source was PBMCs from blood, collected roughly 5 days after vaccination. The rearrangement uses TRBV4-2 and TRBJ1-4, with 9 bases matching TRBD1. This clonotype originated in a man aged 45-60 years who received an inactivated influenza vaccine. The CDR3: CASSQVSGQGREKLFF. CDR3 bases: TGTGCCAGCAGCCAAGTCTCGGGACAGGGTAGGGAAAAACTGTTTTTT.